What follows are 5 T cell receptor beta chains derived from one specimen sequenced in a study of tumor-infiltrating lymphocytes in oesophageal squamous cell carcinoma. One entry per CDR3 protein, called by TCRdb with MiXCR from the PCR reads. The data hold fewer than 11,000 distinct CDR3 sequences, with around 63% observed a single time. Sequencing input: esophageal tumor tissue. The receptor set was obtained from a male donor with esophageal squamous cell carcinoma.

The chain employs TRBV28 and TRBJ2-5; D is ambiguous. The end of the DNA aligns better with TRBJ2-7, so the J call may be wrong. The CDR3 consists of 15 residues. Germline CDR1 and CDR2: MDHEN and SYDVKM. The CDR3: CASSLHSASSYEQYF. DNA for the CDR3: TGTGCCAGCAGTTTACATTCGGCTAGCTCCTACGAGCAGTACTTC.

The table lists this clonotype with a count of one. The chain has TRBV7-3 and TRBJ2-1; 7 nucleotides line up with TRBD2. TRBJ2-7 explains the end of the DNA better; the J call may be wrong. From germline, CDR1 is SGHTA and CDR2 FQGTGA. The CDR3 runs to 12 residues. The CDR3 is CASSPPGGVQYF. CDR3 DNA: TGTGCCAGCAGCCCCCCTGGGGGGGTGCAGTACTTC.

The rearrangement uses TRBV7-3 and TRBJ2-7; 7 bases agree with TRBD2. Germline V gene sequence: CDR1 SGHTA, CDR2 FQGTGA. This CDR3 region has 15 residues. The J segment lost 5 bases and the V segment lost 5 bases, leaving 12 bases of the junction unmatched. The CDR3 protein is CASSPRGREYDEQYF. CDR3 DNA: TGTGCCAGCAGCCCGCGTGGGCGGGAGTATGACGAGCAGTACTTC.

This clonotype was detected only a few times. The chain combines TRBV7-8 with TRBJ2-5; 10 bases line up with TRBD2. The J call may be mistaken, given a closer DNA end match to TRBJ2-1. Germline V CDR1 and CDR2: SGHVS, FQNEAQ. This CDR3 has 15 amino acids. The CDR3 reads CASSSLAGVTNEQFF. CDR3 DNA: TGTGCCAGCAGCTCCCTAGCGGGAGTAACCAATGAGCAGTTCTTC.

This clonotype counts as medium-sized (0.01 to 0.1%). J is TRBJ2-1 and V is TRBV12-5; 9 positions match TRBD2. Germline V gives CDR1 LGHNT, CDR2 FRNRAP. V lost 6 bases to trimming and J lost 4 bases; unmatched junction nucleotides: 10. This CDR3 region has 16 residues. The CDR3 sequence: CASGPGSSGGYNEQFF. CDR3 nucleotides: TGTGCTAGTGGCCCTGGGAGTAGCGGGGGATACAATGAGCAGTTCTTC.